The source of this TCR beta chain is a study of blood T cell repertoires in COVID-19 (dated by TCRdb to 2018 to 2020). About the full investigation: The collaborator samples originated in the United States, Italy and Spain and spanned the acute and convalescent phases of COVID-19. Samples came from the ongoing ImmuneRACE study (first 160 participants) plus 1,254 subjects from 6 global collaborators. HLA class I and class II types, where available, came from metadata supplied by the sample provider rather than from assay-based typing. The prospective study material was composed of cDNA or gDNA derived from T cells, B-cell-depleted T cells, or PBMCs. The dataset comprised deeply sampled blood TCRbeta repertoires from subjects exposed to, actively infected with, or recovered from COVID-19. Sample metadata almost always included a de-identified subject ID, COVID-19 status, age in years and sex. A freely available public database, intended as a resource for researchers studying the immune response to SARS-CoV-2, is where the repertoires were released.

Collaborating institutions collected whole blood in K2EDTA tubes following their own protocols. Collaborator samples were shipped for TCRbeta analysis as frozen whole blood, isolated PBMCs, or DNA extracted from either sample type. The immunoSEQ Assay, a bias-controlled multiplex PCR, was used to amplify TCRbeta CDR3 regions from genomic DNA. Regarding the original processing steps: The number of nucleated cells in each sample was estimated by amplification of reference gene primers within the assay. Sequence reads were collapsed and filtered to measure the absolute abundance of every unique TCRbeta CDR3 rearrangement. Productive Simpson clonality was computed per sample as the square root of Simpson's diversity index over productive rearrangements. TCRdb holds this immuneACCESS table with in-frame rearrangements only. Some clones are missing; in checked studies, unresolved V genes explain under half, and the rest has no known cause. Clonal size and the V and J genes are those of that table, whereas D and trimming came from the DNA. The sample yields some 150,000 clones; approximately 88% were counted once. The ten largest make up around 5% of the sample.

Of note for this clone: Its antigen is unknown. The input lacks base qualities; no much larger clone sits a single base away.

CDR1 and CDR2, per the germline V gene, are MNHEY and SVGAGI. The CDR3 runs 14 amino acids, cysteine and phenylalanine included. The CDR3 DNA has 42 bases and is translated from base 1. V is cut by 6 bases and J by 2 bases, and the space between the germline ends is 14 bases. On the study overall, not on this receptor specifically: Clinical and demographic metadata were provided uncurated, with the amount varying by source and participant.

The rearranged segments are TRBV6-5 and TRBJ2-7; TRBD2 is perhaps the D gene, given 5 matching bases. This receptor was taken from a human donor in a cohort sampled during active COVID-19. Sequencing was done on a sample of peripheral blood. The CDR3 has the sequence CASSPGRRTYEQYF. The nucleotide sequence reads as follows: TGTGCCAGCAGCCCGGGAAGGCGGACCTACGAGCAGTACTTC.